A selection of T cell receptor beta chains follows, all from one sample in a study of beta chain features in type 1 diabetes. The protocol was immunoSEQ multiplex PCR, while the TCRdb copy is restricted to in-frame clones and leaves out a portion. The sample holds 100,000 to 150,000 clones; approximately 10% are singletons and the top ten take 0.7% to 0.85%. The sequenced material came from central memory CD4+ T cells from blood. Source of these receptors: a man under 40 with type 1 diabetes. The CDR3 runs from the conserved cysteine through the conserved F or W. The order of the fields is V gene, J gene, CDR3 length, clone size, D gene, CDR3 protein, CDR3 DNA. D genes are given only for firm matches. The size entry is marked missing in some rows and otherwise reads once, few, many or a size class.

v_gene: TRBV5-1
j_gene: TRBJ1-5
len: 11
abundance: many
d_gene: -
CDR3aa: CASSPNQPQHF
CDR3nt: TGCGCCAGCAGCCCAAATCAGCCCCAGCATTTT

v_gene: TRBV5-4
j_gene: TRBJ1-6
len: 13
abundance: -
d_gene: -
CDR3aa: CASSSTVNSPLHF
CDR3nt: TGTGCCAGCAGCTCGACAGTTAATTCACCCCTCCACTTT

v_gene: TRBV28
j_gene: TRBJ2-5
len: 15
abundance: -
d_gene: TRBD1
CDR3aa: CASSPRTGGSETQYF
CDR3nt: TGTGCCAGCAGTCCCCGGACAGGGGGTTCAGAGACCCAGTACTTC

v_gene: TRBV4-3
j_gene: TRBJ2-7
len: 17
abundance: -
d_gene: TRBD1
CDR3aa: CASSRTMAGTGAYEQYF
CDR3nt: TGCGCCAGCAGCCGAACAATGGCCGGGACAGGGGCCTACGAGCAGTACTTC

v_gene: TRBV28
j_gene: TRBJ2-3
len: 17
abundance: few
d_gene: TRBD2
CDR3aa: CASSLGGLAVSTDTQYF
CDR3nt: TGTGCCAGCAGTTTAGGGGGACTAGCGGTTAGCACAGATACGCAGTATTTT

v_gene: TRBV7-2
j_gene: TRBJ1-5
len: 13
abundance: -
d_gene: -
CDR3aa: CASSLYGNQPQHF
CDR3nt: TGTGCCAGCAGCTTATATGGCAATCAGCCCCAGCATTTT

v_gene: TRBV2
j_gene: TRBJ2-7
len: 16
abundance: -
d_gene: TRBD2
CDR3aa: CASSEEGPRGGYEQYF
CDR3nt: TGTGCCAGCAGTGAAGAGGGACCTCGCGGGGGGTACGAGCAGTACTTC

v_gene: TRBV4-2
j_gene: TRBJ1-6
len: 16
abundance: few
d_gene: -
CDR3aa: CASSQATGSGNSPLHF
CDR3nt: TGTGCCAGCAGCCAAGCTACAGGGTCAGGTAATTCACCCCTCCACTTT

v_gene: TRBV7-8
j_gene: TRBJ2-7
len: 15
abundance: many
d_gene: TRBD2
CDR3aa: CASSLARTRAYEQYF
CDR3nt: TGTGCCAGCAGCTTAGCGAGGACTAGGGCCTACGAGCAGTACTTC

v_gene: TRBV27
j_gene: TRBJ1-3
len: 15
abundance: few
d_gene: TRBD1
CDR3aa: CASSPWTGGRNTIYF
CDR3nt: TGTGCCAGCAGTCCATGGACAGGGGGTAGAAACACCATATATTTT

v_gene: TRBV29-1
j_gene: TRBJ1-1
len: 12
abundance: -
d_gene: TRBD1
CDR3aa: CSVWGTGDEAFF
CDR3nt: TGCAGCGTCTGGGGGACAGGGGACGAAGCTTTCTTT

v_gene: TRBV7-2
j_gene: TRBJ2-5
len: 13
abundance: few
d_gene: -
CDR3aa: CASSSQYQETQYF
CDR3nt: TGTGCCAGCAGCTCTCAGTACCAAGAGACCCAGTACTTC

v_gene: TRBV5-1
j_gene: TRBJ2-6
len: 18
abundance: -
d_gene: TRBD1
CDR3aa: CASSSSGTATSGANVLTF
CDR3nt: TGCGCCAGCAGCTCTTCCGGGACAGCCACCTCTGGGGCCAACGTCCTGACTTTC

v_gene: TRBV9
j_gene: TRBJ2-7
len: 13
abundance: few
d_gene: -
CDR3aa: CASSVEAGSEQYF
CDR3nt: TGTGCCAGCAGCGTAGAGGCAGGATCCGAGCAGTACTTC

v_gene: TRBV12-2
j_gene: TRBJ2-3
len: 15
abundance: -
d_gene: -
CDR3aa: CASRLKLQEPDTQYF
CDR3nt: TGTGCAAGTCGCCTAAAACTTCAAGAGCCAGATACGCAGTATTTT

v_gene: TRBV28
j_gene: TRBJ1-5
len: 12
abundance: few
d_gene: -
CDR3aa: CASSLTAEPQHF
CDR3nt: TGTGCCAGCAGTTTAACCGCAGAGCCCCAGCATTTT

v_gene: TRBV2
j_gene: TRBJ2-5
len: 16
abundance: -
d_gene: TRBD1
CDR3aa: CASSERGQGVGETQYF
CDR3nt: TGTGCCAGCAGTGAACGAGGACAGGGGGTAGGAGAGACCCAGTACTTC

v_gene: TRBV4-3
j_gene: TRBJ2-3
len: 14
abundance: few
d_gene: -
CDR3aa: CASSQQRHTDTQYF
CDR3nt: TGCGCCAGCAGCCAACAGCGGCACACAGATACGCAGTATTTT

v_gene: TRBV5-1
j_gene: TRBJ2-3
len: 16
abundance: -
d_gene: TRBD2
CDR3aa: CASSFGLAGEPDTQYF
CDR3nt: TGCGCCAGCAGCTTCGGACTAGCGGGGGAGCCAGATACGCAGTATTTT

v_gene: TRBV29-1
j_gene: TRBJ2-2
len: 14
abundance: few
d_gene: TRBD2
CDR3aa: CSVKAGEIFGELFF
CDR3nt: TGCAGCGTCAAAGCGGGGGAGATATTCGGGGAGCTGTTTTTT

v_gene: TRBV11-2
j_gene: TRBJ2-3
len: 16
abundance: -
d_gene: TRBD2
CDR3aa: CASSLILGTSSDTQYF
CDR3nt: TGTGCCAGCAGCCTAATTCTCGGGACTAGCTCTGATACGCAGTATTTT

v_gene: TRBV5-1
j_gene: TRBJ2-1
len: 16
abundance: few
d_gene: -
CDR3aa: CASSLVGGVAYNEQFF
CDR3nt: TGCGCCAGCAGCTTGGTCGGCGGGGTTGCCTACAATGAGCAGTTCTTC

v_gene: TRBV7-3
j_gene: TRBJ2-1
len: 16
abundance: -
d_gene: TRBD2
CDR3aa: CASSLTSLAGQNEQFF
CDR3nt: TGTGCCAGCAGCTTAACGTCGCTAGCGGGGCAAAATGAGCAGTTCTTC

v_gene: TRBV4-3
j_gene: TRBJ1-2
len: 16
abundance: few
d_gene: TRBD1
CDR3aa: CASSQDLGQGNYGYTF
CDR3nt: TGCGCCAGCAGCCAAGATCTGGGACAGGGAAACTATGGCTACACCTTC

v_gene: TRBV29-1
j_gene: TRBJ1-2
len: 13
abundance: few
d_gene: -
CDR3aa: CSVEDPLRGGYTF
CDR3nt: TGCAGCGTTGAAGATCCCCTAAGGGGTGGCTACACCTTC

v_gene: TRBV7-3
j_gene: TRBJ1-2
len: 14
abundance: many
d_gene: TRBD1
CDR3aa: CASSLTGTGYGYTF
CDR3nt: TGTGCCAGCAGCTTAACAGGGACAGGATACGGCTACACCTTC

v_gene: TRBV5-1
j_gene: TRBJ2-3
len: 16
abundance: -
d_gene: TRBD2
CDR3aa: CASSSGSGGFTDTQYF
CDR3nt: TGCGCCAGCAGCTCTGGTAGCGGGGGATTCACAGATACGCAGTATTTT

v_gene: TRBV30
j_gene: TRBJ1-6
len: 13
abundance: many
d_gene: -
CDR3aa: CAWSGQAGSPLHF
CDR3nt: TGTGCCTGGAGTGGACAGGCTGGTTCACCCCTCCACTTT

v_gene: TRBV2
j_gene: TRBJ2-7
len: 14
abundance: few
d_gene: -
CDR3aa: CASSEQASSYEQYF
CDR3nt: TGTGCCAGCAGTGAACAGGCCAGCTCCTACGAGCAGTACTTC

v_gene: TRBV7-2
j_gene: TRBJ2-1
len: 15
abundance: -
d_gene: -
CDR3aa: CASSPRATGSDEQFF
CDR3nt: TGTGCCAGCAGCCCAAGAGCCACAGGCTCTGATGAGCAGTTCTTC

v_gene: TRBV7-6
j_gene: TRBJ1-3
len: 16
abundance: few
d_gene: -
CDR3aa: CASSLGLGASGNTIYF
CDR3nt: TGTGCCAGCAGCTTAGGACTAGGTGCCTCTGGAAACACCATATATTTT

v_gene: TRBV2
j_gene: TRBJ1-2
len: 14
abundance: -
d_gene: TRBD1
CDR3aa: CASSADRGMDGYTF
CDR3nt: TGTGCCAGCAGTGCTGACAGGGGAATGGATGGCTACACCTTC

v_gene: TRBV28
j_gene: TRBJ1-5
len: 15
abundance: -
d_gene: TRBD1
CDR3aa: CASSSDRGYNQPQHF
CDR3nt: TGTGCCAGCAGCTCGGACAGGGGTTACAATCAGCCCCAGCATTTT

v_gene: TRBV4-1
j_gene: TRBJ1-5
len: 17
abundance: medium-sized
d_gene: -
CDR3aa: CASSQEYRTDFGQPQHF
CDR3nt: TGCGCCAGCAGCCAAGAATACAGGACCGATTTCGGTCAGCCCCAGCATTTT

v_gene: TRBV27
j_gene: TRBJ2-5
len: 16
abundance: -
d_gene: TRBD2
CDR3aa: CASSPRLAGGRKTQYF
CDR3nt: TGTGCCAGCAGTCCCCGACTAGCGGGGGGGCGGAAGACCCAGTACTTC

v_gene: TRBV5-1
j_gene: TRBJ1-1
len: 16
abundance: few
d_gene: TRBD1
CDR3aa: CASSPQQGRMNTEAFF
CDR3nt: TGCGCCAGCAGCCCCCAACAGGGGCGGATGAACACTGAAGCTTTCTTT

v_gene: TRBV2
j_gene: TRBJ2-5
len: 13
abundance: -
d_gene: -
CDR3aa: CASAGPDRETQYF
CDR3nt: TGTGCCAGCGCCGGACCCGACAGGGAGACCCAGTACTTC

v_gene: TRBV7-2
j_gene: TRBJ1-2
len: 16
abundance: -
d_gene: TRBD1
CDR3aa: CASSAGGQGRNYGYTF
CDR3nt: TGTGCCAGCAGCGCAGGGGGACAGGGGAGGAATTATGGCTACACCTTC

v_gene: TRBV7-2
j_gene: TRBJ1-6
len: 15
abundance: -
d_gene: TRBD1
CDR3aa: CASTINRGRGSPLHF
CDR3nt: TGTGCCAGCACCATTAACAGGGGGAGAGGATCACCCCTCCACTTT

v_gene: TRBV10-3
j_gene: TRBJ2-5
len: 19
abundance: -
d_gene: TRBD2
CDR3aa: CAISTFGGGPTEQTGTQYF
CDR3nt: TGTGCCATCAGTACTTTCGGCGGGGGGCCCACCGAACAAACAGGGACCCAGTACTTC

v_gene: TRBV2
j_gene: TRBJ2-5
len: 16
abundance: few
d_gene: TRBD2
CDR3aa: CASSESGGSLFGTQYF
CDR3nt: TGTGCCAGCAGTGAATCGGGGGGTTCCCTATTCGGGACCCAGTACTTC

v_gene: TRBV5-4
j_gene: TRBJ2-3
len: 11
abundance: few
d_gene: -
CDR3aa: CANSDTDTQYF
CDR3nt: TGTGCCAATAGCGACACAGATACGCAGTATTTT

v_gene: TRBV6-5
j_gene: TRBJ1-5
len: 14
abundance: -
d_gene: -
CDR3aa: CASSYGRSNQPQHF
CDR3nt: TGTGCCAGCAGTTACGGCAGGAGCAATCAGCCCCAGCATTTT

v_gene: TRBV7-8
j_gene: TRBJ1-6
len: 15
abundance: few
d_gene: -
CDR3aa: CASSSASGTQGPLHF
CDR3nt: TGTGCCAGCAGCTCCGCGTCCGGGACACAAGGACCCCTCCACTTT